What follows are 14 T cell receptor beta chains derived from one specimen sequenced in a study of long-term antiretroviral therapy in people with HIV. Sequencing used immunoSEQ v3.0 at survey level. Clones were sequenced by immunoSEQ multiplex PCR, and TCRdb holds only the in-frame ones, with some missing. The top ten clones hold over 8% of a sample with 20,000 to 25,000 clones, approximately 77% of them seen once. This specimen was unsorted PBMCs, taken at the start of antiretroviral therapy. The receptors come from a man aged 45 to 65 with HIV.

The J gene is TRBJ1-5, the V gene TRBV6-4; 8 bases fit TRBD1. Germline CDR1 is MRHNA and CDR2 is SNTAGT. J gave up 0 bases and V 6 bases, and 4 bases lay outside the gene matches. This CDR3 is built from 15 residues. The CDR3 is CASSTTGDSNQPQHF. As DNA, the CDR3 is TGTGCCAGCAGCACGACAGGGGATAGCAATCAGCCCCAGCATTTT.

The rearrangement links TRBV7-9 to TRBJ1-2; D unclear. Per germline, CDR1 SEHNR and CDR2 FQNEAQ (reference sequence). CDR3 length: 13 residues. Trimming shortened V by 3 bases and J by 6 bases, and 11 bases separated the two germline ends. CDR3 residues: CASSLSPLDGYTF. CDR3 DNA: TGTGCCAGCAGCTTGTCCCCTTTAGATGGCTACACCTTC.

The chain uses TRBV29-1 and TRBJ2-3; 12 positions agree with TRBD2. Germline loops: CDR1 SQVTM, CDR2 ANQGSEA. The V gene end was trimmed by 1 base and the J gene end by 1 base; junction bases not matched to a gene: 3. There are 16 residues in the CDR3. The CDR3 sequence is CSVEGTSGNGTDTQYF. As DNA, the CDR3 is TGCAGCGTTGAAGGGACTAGCGGGAATGGCACAGATACGCAGTATTTT.

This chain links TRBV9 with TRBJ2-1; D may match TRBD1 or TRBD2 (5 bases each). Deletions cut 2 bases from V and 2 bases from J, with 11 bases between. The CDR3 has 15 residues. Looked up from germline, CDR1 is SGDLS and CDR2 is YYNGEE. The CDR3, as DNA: TGTGCCAGCAGCGTTGGGGACGGCACCTACAATGAGCAGTTCTTC. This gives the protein CASSVGDGTYNEQFF.

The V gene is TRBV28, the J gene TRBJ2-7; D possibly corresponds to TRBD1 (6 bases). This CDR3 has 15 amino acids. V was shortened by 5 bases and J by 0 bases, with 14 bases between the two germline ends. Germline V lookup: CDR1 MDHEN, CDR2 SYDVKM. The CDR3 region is CASSTGTQFSYEQYF. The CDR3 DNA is TGTGCCAGCAGTACCGGGACACAGTTCTCCTACGAGCAGTACTTC.

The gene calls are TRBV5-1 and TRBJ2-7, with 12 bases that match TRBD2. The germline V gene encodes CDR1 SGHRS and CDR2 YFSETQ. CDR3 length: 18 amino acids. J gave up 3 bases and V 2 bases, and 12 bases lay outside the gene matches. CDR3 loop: CASSLGLAGPQGGYEQYF. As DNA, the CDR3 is TGCGCCAGCAGCTTAGGACTAGCGGGGCCCCAGGGCGGCTACGAGCAGTACTTC.

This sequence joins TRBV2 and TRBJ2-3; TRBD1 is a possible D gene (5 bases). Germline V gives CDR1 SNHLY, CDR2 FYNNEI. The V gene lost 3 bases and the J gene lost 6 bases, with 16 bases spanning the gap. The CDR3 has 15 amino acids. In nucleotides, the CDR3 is TGTGCCAGCAGTGACGGTCAGGGTTGGACGGATACGCAGTATTTT. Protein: CASSDGQGWTDTQYF.

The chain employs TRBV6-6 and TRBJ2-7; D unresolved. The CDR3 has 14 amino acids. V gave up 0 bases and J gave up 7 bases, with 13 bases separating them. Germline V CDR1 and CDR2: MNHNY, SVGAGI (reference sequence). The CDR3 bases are TGTGCCAGCAGTTACTCCCCGACACTTGGGGAGCAGTACTTC. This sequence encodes CASSYSPTLGEQYF.

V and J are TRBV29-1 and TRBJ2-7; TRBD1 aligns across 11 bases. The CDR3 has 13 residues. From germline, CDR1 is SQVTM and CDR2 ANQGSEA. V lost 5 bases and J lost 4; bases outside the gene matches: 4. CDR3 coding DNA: TGCAGCGTTCGGGACAGGGGGAATTACGAGCAGTACTTC. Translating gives CSVRDRGNYEQYF.

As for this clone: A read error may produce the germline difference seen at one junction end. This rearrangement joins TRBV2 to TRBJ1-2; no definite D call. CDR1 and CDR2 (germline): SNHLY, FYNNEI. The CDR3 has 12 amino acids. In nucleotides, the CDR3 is TGTGCCAGCAGTGATCCCAAGGTACCCCACCTCTTC. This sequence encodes CASSDPKVPHLF.

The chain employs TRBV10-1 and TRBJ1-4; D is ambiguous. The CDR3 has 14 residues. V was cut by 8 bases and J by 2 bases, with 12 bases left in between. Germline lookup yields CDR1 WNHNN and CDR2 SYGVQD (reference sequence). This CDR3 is CASVVAGTNEKLFF. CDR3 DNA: TGCGCCAGCGTTGTAGCGGGGACTAATGAAAAACTGTTTTTT.

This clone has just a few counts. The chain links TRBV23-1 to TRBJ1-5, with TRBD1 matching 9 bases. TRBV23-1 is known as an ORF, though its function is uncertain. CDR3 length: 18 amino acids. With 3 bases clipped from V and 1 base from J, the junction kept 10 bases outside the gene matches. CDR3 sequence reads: CASSHQAADRGSNQPQHF. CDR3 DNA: TGCGCCAGCAGTCATCAAGCTGCGGACAGGGGAAGCAATCAGCCCCAGCATTTT.

As DNA, the CDR3 is TGTGCCAGCACCCTAACGGGGAGGAGGTCCTACGAGCAGTACTTC. Encoded protein: CASTLTGRRSYEQYF. This rearrangement joins TRBV11-2 to TRBJ2-7; TRBD2 might be the D (6 bases). V dropped 7 bases and J dropped 1 base, with 17 bases sitting between them. In germline, CDR1 is SGHAT, CDR2 FQNNGV. This CDR3 region has 15 residues.

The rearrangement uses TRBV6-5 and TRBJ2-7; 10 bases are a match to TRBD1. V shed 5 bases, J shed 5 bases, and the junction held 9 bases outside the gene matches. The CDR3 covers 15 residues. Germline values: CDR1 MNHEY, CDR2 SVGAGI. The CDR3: CASSPPGTGDHEQYF. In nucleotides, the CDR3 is TGTGCCAGCAGTCCCCCCGGGACAGGGGACCACGAGCAGTACTTC.